Listed here are 4 T cell receptor beta chains from one sample, sequenced in a study of immune heterogeneity within non-small cell lung tumors. Amplifying TCR beta CDR3 involved multiplex PCR carried out with 32 V and 13 J primers. TCRdb called the multiplex PCR reads again in MiXCR, with one record for every CDR3 protein. The sample holds about 4,700 distinct CDR3 sequences, 20% to 25% seen once. Bulk tumor genomic DNA constituted the template, at approximately 600 ng per sample. While surgery was under way, several biopsies spaced far apart were taken per primary tumor. Enrolled individuals presented with untreated, newly diagnosed non-small cell lung cancer and received curative surgery. The sequenced sample consisted of lung tumor tissue. The receptors were sampled from a man between 60 and 75 years old with non-small cell lung cancer.

The chain links TRBV5-5 to TRBJ1-6; TRBD1 matches 8 bases. This CDR3 is built from 15 residues. Germline CDR1 is SGHKS and CDR2 is YYEKEE (reference sequence). The ends lost 4 bases at V and 6 bases at J; junction bases unmatched: 6. CDR3 sequence reads: CASSGQGWPNSPLHF. For the CDR3, the DNA is TGTGCCAGCAGCGGACAGGGTTGGCCTAATTCACCCCTCCACTTT.

This clonotype counts as medium-sized. This sequence joins TRBV6-1 and TRBJ2-7, with D perhaps matching TRBD2 (5 bases). V was trimmed by 3 bases and J by 7 bases, leaving 10 bases between them. Germline values: CDR1 MNHNS, CDR2 SASEGT. This CDR3 has 12 amino acids. The CDR3 is CASSEAGEEQYF. CDR3 nucleotides: TGTGCCAGCAGTGAGGCCGGGGAAGAGCAGTACTTC.

This clonotype is categorized as medium-sized. The rearrangement links TRBV12-3 or TRBV12-4 to TRBJ1-5; D not certain. Trimming stripped 1 base from V and 4 bases from J, with 8 bases between. The CDR3 is 14 amino acids. CDR3 DNA sequence: TGTGCCAGCAGTTTAGTCGGAGGAAATCAGCCCCAGCATTTT. Translation: CASSLVGGNQPQHF.

In its sample, this clonotype ranks as medium-sized. The J gene is TRBJ2-7, the V gene TRBV5-1; D call uncertain. Trimming stripped 0 bases from V and 6 bases from J, with 16 bases between. The CDR3 totals 15 residues. Per the germline V gene, CDR1 is SGHRS and CDR2 is YFSETQ. Written as DNA, the CDR3 is TGCGCCAGCAGCTTGGATAGTGGCAGTTTACGCGAGCAGTACTTC. This sequence encodes CASSLDSGSLREQYF. The entire variable domain, with the rest obtained from reference TRBV5-1 and TRBJ2-7, is as follows: KAGVTQTPRYLIKTRGQQVTLSCSPISGHRSVSWYQQTPGQGLQFLFEYFSETQRNKGNFPGRFSGRQFSNSRSEMNVSTLELGDSALYLCASSLDSGSLREQYFGPGTRLTVT.